The 30 T cell receptor beta chains presented below share a single source sample, sequenced in a study of CD8 T cells in Susac syndrome. Reverse transcription of roughly 0.5 to 1 ug RNA was carried out with random hexamers. One entry per CDR3 protein results from TCRdb running MiXCR on the immunoSEQ multiplex PCR reads. Of tens of thousands of distinct CDR3 sequences listed, 85% to 95% were seen once; the top ten hold roughly 0.26%. The sample consisted of CD8+ T cells from PBMCs. The source of these receptors is a human donor in good health.

The V gene is TRBV7-9, the J gene TRBJ2-7; D is unresolved. V lost 0 bases and J 7 bases, leaving 10 bases between the germline ends. The V gene's germline CDR1 is SEHNR and CDR2 FQNEAQ (reference sequence). This CDR3 has 13 amino acids. This chain's CDR3 is CASSLADGWEQYV. The CDR3 coding sequence is TGTGCCAGCAGCTTAGCGGACGGTTGGGAGCAGTACGTC.

A single count supports this clonotype. The CDR3, as DNA: TGTGCCACCAGCAGAGAAAGGAGAATAGGGAGGGTCAATGAGCAGTTCTTC. It encodes CATSRERRIGRVNEQFF. V is TRBV15 and J is TRBJ2-1, with 7 positions matching TRBD2. The CDR3 consists of 17 residues. Germline assignment: CDR1 LNHNV and CDR2 YYDKDF (reference sequence). With 0 bases clipped from V and 6 bases from J, the junction kept 11 bases outside the gene matches. Drawing the rest from reference TRBV15 and TRBJ2-1, the complete variable domain is DAMVIQNPRYQVTQFGKPVTLSCSQTLNHNVMYWYQQKSSQAPKLLFHYYDKDFNNEADTPDNFQSRRPNTSFCFLDIRSPGLGDTAMYLCATSRERRIGRVNEQFFGPGTRLTVL.

This clonotype came up once. J is TRBJ1-2 and V is TRBV2; TRBD1 is a possible D gene (5 bases). The CDR3 has 12 residues. Germline-derived CDR1 and CDR2 are SNHLY and FYNNEI. Trimming shortened V by 9 bases and J by 2 bases, and 10 bases separated the two germline ends. This CDR3 is CARRDGNYGYTF. For the CDR3, the DNA is TGTGCCAGAAGGGACGGAAACTATGGCTACACCTTC.

The chain couples TRBV12-5 to TRBJ2-5; 7 nucleotides agree with TRBD2. Trimming cost V 6 bases and J 0 bases; bases outside gene matches: 10. The CDR3 has 16 amino acids. The germline V gene has CDR1 LGHNT and CDR2 FRNRAP. The CDR3 region is CASGLGGTGYQETQYF. CDR3 coding DNA: TGTGCTAGTGGCCTCGGGGGGACTGGGTACCAAGAGACCCAGTACTTC.

The chain recombines TRBV28 with TRBJ2-1; D is tentatively TRBD1 or TRBD2 (5 bases each). The length of the CDR3 is 17 residues. V lost 4 bases to trimming and J lost 1 base, with 17 bases between them. The germline V gene has CDR1 MDHEN and CDR2 SYDVKM. CDR3 amino acids: CASSSFERGPSYNEQFF. Written as DNA, the CDR3 is TGTGCCAGCAGTTCATTCGAGAGGGGACCGTCCTACAATGAGCAGTTCTTC.

V gene TRBV6-2 or TRBV6-3 combines with J gene TRBJ1-1, with a weak D call TRBD1 (5 bases). CDR3 length equals 16 residues. CDR1 and CDR2 from the germline V gene are MNHEY and SVGEGT. V dropped 5 bases and J dropped 0 bases, with 16 bases sitting between them. The CDR3 spells CASSLMGRTLNTEAFF. In nucleotides, the CDR3 is TGTGCCAGCAGTCTGATGGGACGGACTCTGAACACTGAAGCTTTCTTT.

The rearrangement links TRBV5-1 to TRBJ1-5; TRBD1 agrees at 10 bases. Germline trimming cut 5 bases from V and 7 bases from J; bases unmatched to any gene: 15. CDR3 length: 17 residues. Germline values: CDR1 SGHRS, CDR2 YFSETQ. In DNA form, the CDR3 reads TGCGCCAGCAGTCCCGCACCCGGGACAGGGGCCGAGCAGCCCCAGCATTTT. Protein sequence: CASSPAPGTGAEQPQHF.

This clonotype was detected only once. V is TRBV27 and J is TRBJ2-3; weak D call: TRBD2 (6 bases). Germline V lookup: CDR1 MNHEY, CDR2 SMNVEV (reference sequence). The V gene lost 0 bases and the J gene lost 4 bases, with 26 bases spanning the gap. CDR3 length equals 20 residues. The CDR3 DNA is TGTGCCAGCAGTTTATCGTTTGGGTCCCTTGACGGGAGAGCCGCAGATACGCAGTATTTT. It codes for CASSLSFGSLDGRAADTQYF.

The chain links TRBV3-1 to TRBJ1-5; D uncertain. The CDR3 is 15 residues long. V was pared by 0 bases and J by 5 bases, with 11 bases between. Per the germline V gene, CDR1 is LGHDT and CDR2 is YNNKEL (reference sequence). The CDR3 sequence: CASSQEGGDYQPQHF. Written as DNA, the CDR3 is TGTGCCAGCAGCCAAGAGGGTGGGGATTATCAGCCCCAGCATTTT.

This chain links TRBV7-9 with TRBJ1-2, with D perhaps matching TRBD1 (5 bases). The V end was cut by 3 bases, the J end by 4 bases, with 9 bases between. Germline V lookup: CDR1 SEHNR, CDR2 FQNEAQ (reference sequence). The CDR3 runs 13 residues. The CDR3 protein is CASSLDTAYGYTF. The CDR3 DNA reads TGTGCCAGCAGCTTGGACACCGCCTATGGCTACACCTTC.

The sample holds a few counts of this clonotype. The chain carries TRBV9 and TRBJ2-1; 9 nucleotides agree with TRBD2. V was clipped by 0 bases and J by 5 bases; unmatched bases: 3. Per the germline V gene, CDR1 is SGDLS and CDR2 is YYNGEE. The length of the CDR3 is 15 residues. CDR3 nucleotide sequence: TGTGCCAGCAGCGTAGGAGCGGGGGGTCACAATGAGCAGTTCTTC. This translates into CASSVGAGGHNEQFF.

The DNA for the CDR3 is TGCGCCAGCAGCCACCTCCCCAGGGGCCCCTACGAGCAGTACTTC. Encoded protein: CASSHLPRGPYEQYF. The chain employs TRBV4-1 and TRBJ2-7; D perhaps matches TRBD1 (6 bases). In germline, CDR1 is MGHRA, CDR2 YSYEKL. CDR3 size: 15 residues. V gave up 3 bases and J gave up 2 bases, with 14 bases separating them.

V and J are TRBV20-1 and TRBJ1-2; D call uncertain. The CDR3 runs to 15 residues. V lost 2 bases and J 4 bases, leaving 17 bases between the germline ends. Per germline, CDR1 DFQATT and CDR2 SNEGSKA (reference sequence). The CDR3 spells CSARSRETTTYGYTF. The CDR3 coding sequence is TGCAGTGCTAGAAGCCGGGAGACTACCACCTATGGCTACACCTTC.

The gene calls are TRBV24-1 and TRBJ1-2; 8 nucleotides match TRBD1. The CDR3 runs 14 residues. Germline values: CDR1 KGHDR, CDR2 SFDVKD. J was trimmed by 8 bases and V by 4 bases; bases with no gene match: 8. DNA of the CDR3: TGTGCCACCAGTGACCCGGACAGGGCGGACGGCTACACCTTC. This gives the protein CATSDPDRADGYTF.

This sequence joins TRBV20-1 and TRBJ2-2; D is possibly TRBD2 (5 bases). The CDR3 length is 12 residues. The V and J ends lost 2 bases and 6 bases respectively, with 7 bases between them. Looked up from germline, CDR1 is DFQATT and CDR2 is SNEGSKA (reference sequence). The CDR3 DNA reads as TGCAGTGCTAGAATGGGAGCCGGGGAGCTGTTTTTT. It codes for CSARMGAGELFF.

The V gene is TRBV7-9, the J gene TRBJ2-5, with D possibly being TRBD2 (6 bases). Per the germline V gene, CDR1 is SEHNR and CDR2 is FQNEAQ (reference sequence). V gave up 5 bases and J gave up 1 base, with 23 bases separating them. This CDR3 region has 18 residues. For the CDR3, the DNA is TGTGCCAGCAGCCTACTGTTACTCCGGGGGTCCCTCCAAGAGACCCAGTACTTC. Protein product: CASSLLLLRGSLQETQYF.

The chain employs TRBV3-1 and TRBJ2-5, with D hard to call. The CDR3 extends over 17 amino acids. In germline, CDR1 is LGHDT, CDR2 YNNKEL (reference sequence). V gave up 0 bases and J gave up 0 bases, with 14 bases separating them. The chain's CDR3 is CASSQDIVAGDQETQYF. The CDR3 nucleotides are TGTGCCAGCAGCCAAGATATAGTGGCAGGCGACCAAGAGACCCAGTACTTC.

The chain recombines TRBV6-5 with TRBJ1-1; the D is unclear. V lost 2 bases and J 4 bases, leaving 8 bases between the germline ends. The CDR3 runs to 13 residues. Germline V gene lookup returns CDR1 MNHEY and CDR2 SVGAGI. The CDR3 bases are TGTGCCAGCAGTTACGGCAGGACCACTGAAGCTTTCTTT. It yields the protein CASSYGRTTEAFF.

This clonotype appeared once. J is TRBJ1-6 and V is TRBV7-2; 7 bases match TRBD1. V lost 6 bases and J lost 6; bases outside the gene matches: 8. This CDR3 spans 15 amino acids. CDR1 is SGHTA and CDR2 is FQGNSA in the germline V gene. CDR3 nucleotide sequence: TGTGCCAGCAGGCTCGCGGGACAGAGTAATTCACCCCTCCACTTT. It codes for CASRLAGQSNSPLHF.

The chain combines TRBV28 with TRBJ1-1; no clear D. The CDR3 extends over 13 amino acids. Trimming removed 3 bases from V and 5 bases from J, with 10 bases in between. Germline CDR1 reads MDHEN; CDR2 reads SYDVKM. CDR3 region: CASSFSSRTEAFF. CDR3 coding DNA: TGTGCCAGCAGTTTTAGTTCGCGGACTGAAGCTTTCTTT.

V usage is TRBV5-4 and J usage is TRBJ2-3; D is tentatively TRBD1 or TRBD2 (5 bases each). CDR1 is SGHNT and CDR2 is YYREEE in the germline V gene (reference sequence). V was shortened by 0 bases and J by 4 bases, with 12 bases between the two germline ends. The CDR3 length is 15 residues. This CDR3 is CASSLGQGRSDTQYF. The CDR3 DNA is TGTGCCAGCAGCTTGGGGCAGGGACGGTCAGATACGCAGTATTTT.

This chain links TRBV11-2 with TRBJ2-7; perhaps TRBD1 as D (7 bases). Germline V gene data show CDR1 as SGHAT and CDR2 as FQNNGV. V was clipped by 0 bases and J by 3 bases, with 12 bases between them. The CDR3 runs 15 residues. Here the CDR3 DNA reads TGTGCCAGCAGCTTAGAGACAGGGAGGCTCTACGAGCAGTACTTC. The encoded protein is CASSLETGRLYEQYF.

The rearrangement joins TRBV4-1 to TRBJ2-7; D could derive from TRBD1 or TRBD2 (5 bases each). There are 15 residues in the CDR3. V was trimmed by 3 bases and J by 3 bases, leaving 15 bases between them. Germline CDR1 and CDR2: MGHRA and YSYEKL. In DNA form, the CDR3 reads TGCGCCAGCAGCCATACCGGGACCGGAGACTACGAGCAGTACGTC. It codes for CASSHTGTGDYEQYV.

J is TRBJ2-4 and V is TRBV6-2 or TRBV6-3; D not resolved. CDR3 length: 18 amino acids. V dropped 3 bases and J dropped 0 bases, with 18 bases sitting between them. CDR1 is MNHEY and CDR2 is SVGEGT in the germline V gene. The CDR3 DNA is TGTGCCAGCAGTTATTCCGTTATGACCCACTTAGCCAAAAACATTCAGTACTTC. Protein product: CASSYSVMTHLAKNIQYF.

This clonotype has just one count. The chain has TRBV7-9 and TRBJ1-1; 8 nucleotides align to TRBD1. With 7 bases clipped from V and 4 bases from J, the junction kept 2 bases outside the gene matches. This CDR3 has 12 amino acids. The germline CDR1 and CDR2 sequences are SEHNR and FQNEAQ (reference sequence). CDR3 residues: CASTQGATEAFF. As DNA, the CDR3 is TGTGCCAGCACCCAGGGGGCCACTGAAGCTTTCTTT.

This clonotype showed up just once. In DNA form, the CDR3 reads TGCAGTGCTTGGACAGGGTCCTCCGACACAGATACGCAGTATTTT. Amino acids: CSAWTGSSDTDTQYF. The chain recombines TRBV20-1 with TRBJ2-3; 8 positions match TRBD1. Unmatched junction bases numbered 9, after V lost 5 bases and J lost 2 bases. The germline V gene encodes CDR1 DFQATT and CDR2 SNEGSKA (reference sequence). The CDR3 sequence is 15 residues long.

The CDR3 protein is CSVDWQPYGYTF. CDR3 coding DNA: TGCAGCGTTGACTGGCAGCCCTATGGCTACACCTTC. V usage is TRBV29-1 and J usage is TRBJ1-2; D unresolved. V was clipped by 3 bases and J by 4 bases, with 9 bases between them. CDR1 and CDR2 from the germline V gene are SQVTM and ANQGSEA. CDR3 length: 12 residues.

The V call is TRBV10-3, the J call TRBJ2-1; no clear D. There are 11 residues in the CDR3. CDR1 and CDR2 (germline): ENHRY, SYGVKD. Trimming cost V 7 bases and J 7 bases, with 8 bases left between them. The chain's CDR3 is CAIISENEQFF. The CDR3 DNA is TGTGCCATCATATCCGAGAATGAGCAGTTCTTC.

The chain carries TRBV10-3 and TRBJ1-2; perhaps TRBD1 as D (6 bases). The CDR3 is made up of 12 amino acids. Trimming left V 6 bases short and J 2 bases short, with 7 bases between. Germline-derived CDR1 and CDR2 are ENHRY and SYGVKD. CDR3 protein: CAISDRNYGYTF. In DNA form, the CDR3 reads TGTGCCATCAGCGACAGGAACTATGGCTACACCTTC.

The rearrangement links TRBV27 to TRBJ1-1, with a weak D call TRBD1 (6 bases). Germline assignment: CDR1 MNHEY and CDR2 SMNVEV (reference sequence). V lost 5 bases and J lost 1, with 14 bases in between. CDR3 length equals 15 residues. CDR3 nucleotide sequence: TGTGCCAGCAGTCCCCGAGGGGGTAGGAACACTGAAGCTTTCTTT. This gives the protein CASSPRGGRNTEAFF.